This T cell receptor beta chain was retrieved from a study of CD8+ T cells in alopecia areata. J was trimmed by 2 bases and V by 4 bases; bases with no gene match: 6. Germline V gives CDR1 SGHRS, CDR2 YFSETQ. This CDR3 comprises 15 residues. Treatment defined: oral pan-JAK inhibitor, 5-10 mg twice daily. Extracted from the samples, RNA was reverse transcribed into cDNA to serve as the sequencing template. Generated by immunoSEQ multiplex PCR, the TCRdb table keeps only in-frame clones and is missing some. The table lists more than 95,000 clones, 85% to 90% of them singletons. The input for sequencing was CD8+ T cells sorted from blood, taken between weeks 30 and 35, from a patient treated with tofacitinib. The TCR originated in a human donor with alopecia areata. The rearrangement uses TRBV5-1 and TRBJ2-7, with 10 bases matching TRBD1. CDR3 residues: CASSVGQGDPYEQYF. CDR3 sequence (DNA): TGCGCCAGCAGCGTAGGACAGGGGGATCCCTACGAGCAGTACTTC.